Sequencing of this T cell receptor (beta chain) was carried out in a study of CD8+ T cells in alopecia areata. V gave up 6 bases and J gave up 4 bases, with 14 bases separating them. CDR1 SGHRS and CDR2 YFSETQ come from the germline V gene. The CDR3 is made up of 14 amino acids. The investigators collected lesional scalp punch biopsies and peripheral blood from alopecia areata patients. The sequencing template was cDNA reverse transcribed from extracted RNA. The protocol was immunoSEQ multiplex PCR, while the TCRdb copy is restricted to in-frame clones and leaves out a portion. The profile shows some 30,000 clones, 60% to 85% of them singletons.

The sequence was obtained from a human donor with alopecia areata. This chain uses TRBV5-1 with TRBJ2-1; no firm D call. The material sequenced was NKG2D-low CD8+ T cells sorted from blood. CDR3 DNA sequence: TGCGCCAGCACCGAATCGACGGATTACAATGAGCAGTTCTTC. It specifies CASTESTDYNEQFF.